The 28 T cell receptor beta chains presented below share a single source sample, sequenced in a study of cytomegalovirus exposure and HLA in healthy donors. Both 60 Vbeta primers and 13 Jbeta primers went into the PCR. Produced via immunoSEQ multiplex PCR; TCRdb's table is partial and in-frame only. The repertoire consists of about 130,000 clones, with 80% occurring once and the leading ten covering roughly 4.2%. Input material: PBMCs. These receptors originate from a woman aged 40-49 years in good health and CMV-seronegative.

In its sample, this clone was seen once. The chain combines TRBV5-1 with TRBJ1-1; maybe TRBD1 (5 bases). The CDR3 is made up of 15 amino acids. Trimming removed 0 bases at V and 7 bases at J, with 16 bases between. Germline CDR1 is SGHRS and CDR2 is YFSETQ. CDR3 nucleotide sequence: TGCGCCAGCAGCTTGGTCATACAGGCGAAGGGTGAAGCTTTCTTT. This encodes CASSLVIQAKGEAFF.

This clone was seen just once. The rearrangement links TRBV5-1 to TRBJ2-3, with 8 bases aligning to TRBD1. Looked up from germline, CDR1 is SGHRS and CDR2 is YFSETQ. This CDR3 contains 13 residues. With V trimmed by 3 bases and J by 4 bases, 1 base remained unmatched. The CDR3 DNA sequence: TGCGCCAGCAGCTGGACAGGGCCAGATACGCAGTATTTT. Protein sequence: CASSWTGPDTQYF.

The chain couples TRBV19 to TRBJ2-4; TRBD1 is a possible D gene (5 bases). Germline V gene lookup returns CDR1 LNHDA and CDR2 SQIVND (reference sequence). The CDR3 loop spans 17 amino acids. Trimming removed 5 bases at V and 0 bases at J, with 17 bases between. CDR3 bases: TGTGCCAGTAGTGCAAAGACAGCTCCCTTAGCCAAAAACATTCAGTACTTC. It encodes CASSAKTAPLAKNIQYF. Filled out from reference TRBV19 and TRBJ2-4, the complete variable domain reads DGGITQSPKYLFRKEGQNVTLSCEQNLNHDAMYWYRQDPGQGLRLIYYSQIVNDFQKGDIAEGYSVSREKKESFPLTVTSAQKNPTAFYLCASSAKTAPLAKNIQYFGAGTRLSVL.

The rearrangement joins TRBV19 to TRBJ1-2; D unclear. V was pared by 9 bases and J by 0 bases, with 17 bases between. The CDR3 runs to 15 residues. Looked up from germline, CDR1 is LNHDA and CDR2 is SQIVND (reference sequence). The CDR3 DNA reads TGTGCCAGCAATAGAGACCGAGCGTCTAACTATGGCTACACCTTC. Translating it yields CASNRDRASNYGYTF.

The CDR3 sequence: CASSSPGPGEQYF. For the CDR3, the DNA is TGCGCCAGCAGCTCCCCAGGTCCAGGCGAGCAGTACTTC. This chain uses TRBV5-1 with TRBJ2-7; D call uncertain. The germline V and J ends were trimmed by 3 bases and 6 bases, with 13 bases remaining between them. CDR1 SGHRS and CDR2 YFSETQ come from the germline V gene. The CDR3 loop spans 13 amino acids.

This rearrangement joins TRBV5-6 to TRBJ1-1; unclear D gene. V lost 1 base, J lost 7 bases, and 14 bases lay in between. The CDR3 loop spans 14 amino acids. CDR1 is SGHDT, CDR2 YYEEEE, per germline. Here the CDR3 DNA reads TGTGCCAGCAGCTTGTTAATGGCCAGAAGTGAAGCTTTCTTT. It codes for CASSLLMARSEAFF. The full variable domain, rest sourced from reference TRBV5-6 and TRBJ1-1, is DAGVTQSPTHLIKTRGQQVTLRCSPKSGHDTVSWYQQALGQGPQFIFQYYEEEERQRGNFPDRFSGHQFPNYSSELNVNALLLGDSALYLCASSLLMARSEAFFGQGTRLTVV.

The chain combines TRBV5-1 with TRBJ1-4; 11 bases are a match to TRBD1. The J segment lost 10 bases and the V segment lost 5 bases, leaving 7 bases of the junction unmatched. CDR3 length: 14 residues. CDR1 is SGHRS and CDR2 is YFSETQ in the germline V gene. CDR3 sequence: CASRGGQGVGKLFF. CDR3 bases: TGCGCCAGCAGAGGGGGACAGGGGGTTGGAAAACTGTTTTTT.

This sequence joins TRBV9 and TRBJ1-6, with TRBD1 matching 9 bases. This CDR3 region has 18 residues. V lost 0 bases and J lost 8; bases outside the gene matches: 12. Per the germline V gene, CDR1 is SGDLS and CDR2 is YYNGEE. The CDR3 region is CASSVAGNPGQGDSPLHF. For the CDR3, the DNA is TGTGCCAGCAGCGTAGCCGGGAACCCGGGACAGGGCGATTCACCCCTCCACTTT.

The chain has TRBV4-2 and TRBJ2-3; possible D gene TRBD2, 6 bases. CDR3 length: 15 amino acids. Deletions cut 4 bases from V and 4 bases from J, with 15 bases between. Germline V gene data show CDR1 as LGHNA and CDR2 as YNFKEQ. CDR3 sequence reads: CASSRGDTGADTQYF. The CDR3 DNA follows: TGTGCCAGCAGCCGAGGAGACACGGGGGCAGATACGCAGTATTTT.

This clone was recorded a few times. This rearrangement joins TRBV19 to TRBJ2-3, with TRBD1 identical over 7 bases. The V and J ends lost 6 bases and 1 base, in that order; junction bases with no gene match: 4. This CDR3 is 14 amino acids long. Germline CDR1 and CDR2: LNHDA and SQIVND (reference sequence). The CDR3 coding sequence is TGTGCCAGTAGCCCAGGACAGGGCACAGATACGCAGTATTTT. Translation: CASSPGQGTDTQYF.

V usage is TRBV18 and J usage is TRBJ2-2; a weak D match, TRBD1 (6 bases). This CDR3 has 15 residues. The V gene lost 4 bases and the J gene lost 0 bases, with 9 bases spanning the gap. Germline CDR1 is KGHSH and CDR2 is LQKENI. CDR3 in DNA: TGTGCCAGCTCACTTCGACAGGCGAACACCGGGGAGCTGTTTTTT. This encodes CASSLRQANTGELFF.

J is TRBJ2-1 and V is TRBV4-3; perhaps TRBD2 as D (6 bases). The germline V gene has CDR1 LGHNA and CDR2 YSLEER. V gave up 0 bases and J gave up 9 bases, with 18 bases separating them. This CDR3 spans 16 amino acids. CDR3 region: CASSQDGRPGFTEQFF. The DNA for the CDR3 is TGCGCCAGCAGCCAAGATGGGAGGCCGGGTTTTACTGAGCAGTTCTTC.

CDR3 protein: CASSFGGLAGYGGTGELFF. The DNA for the CDR3 is TGCGCCAGCAGCTTCGGGGGACTAGCGGGATATGGGGGCACCGGGGAGCTGTTTTTT. The chain joins TRBV5-1 to TRBJ2-2; 13 nucleotides agree with TRBD2. J lost 4 bases, V lost 2 bases, and 11 bases had no gene match. The CDR3 covers 19 residues. The V gene's germline CDR1 is SGHRS and CDR2 YFSETQ.

This clone was recorded only once. The chain links TRBV5-4 to TRBJ2-3, with TRBD2 matching over 13 bases. This CDR3 has 16 amino acids. Germline V gene sequence: CDR1 SGHNT, CDR2 YYREEE (reference sequence). V was clipped by 0 bases and J by 4 bases; unmatched bases: 2. The CDR3 sequence: CASSLGGLAGADTQYF. CDR3 nucleotides: TGTGCCAGCAGCTTGGGTGGACTAGCGGGGGCAGATACGCAGTATTTT.

The V and J genes are TRBV5-1 and TRBJ2-7; 9 positions agree with TRBD1. This CDR3 is 14 amino acids long. V trimming: 4 bases; J trimming: 3 bases; junction bases outside the gene matches: 5. Germline-derived CDR1 and CDR2 are SGHRS and YFSETQ. CDR3 coding DNA: TGCGCCAGCAGCACCTGGACAGGGGACTACGAGCAGTACTTC. It encodes CASSTWTGDYEQYF. The full variable domain, completed using reference TRBV5-1 and TRBJ2-7, is KAGVTQTPRYLIKTRGQQVTLSCSPISGHRSVSWYQQTPGQGLQFLFEYFSETQRNKGNFPGRFSGRQFSNSRSEMNVSTLELGDSALYLCASSTWTGDYEQYFGPGTRLTVT.

This rearrangement joins TRBV7-2 to TRBJ2-7, with a possible D match to TRBD2 (5 bases). Germline V gene data show CDR1 as SGHTA and CDR2 as FQGNSA. The CDR3 is 13 residues long. V was cut by 5 bases and J by 4 bases, with 12 bases left in between. CDR3 bases: TGTGCCAGCAGCCCACGGACTTATTACGAGCAGTACTTC. Its translation is CASSPRTYYEQYF.

The chain links TRBV13 to TRBJ1-1, with D possibly TRBD1 on 6 matching bases. Germline CDR1 reads PRHDT; CDR2 reads FYEKMQ (reference sequence). The V gene lost 5 bases and the J gene lost 4 bases, with 14 bases spanning the gap. The length of the CDR3 is 14 residues. In nucleotides, the CDR3 is TGTGCCAGCAGCATCAGGGGAGGGTTCACTGAAGCTTTCTTT. This sequence encodes CASSIRGGFTEAFF.

The chain carries TRBV2 and TRBJ2-7; D is uncertain. The ends were cut back, 4 bases at V and 0 bases at J, with 7 bases in the middle. The CDR3 consists of 13 residues. The germline V gene has CDR1 SNHLY and CDR2 FYNNEI. CDR3 nucleotides: TGTGCCAGCAGTGTAACTGTCTCCTACGAGCAGTACTTC. The encoded protein is CASSVTVSYEQYF.

The chain carries TRBV7-2 and TRBJ2-2; no reliable D call. Per germline, CDR1 SGHTA and CDR2 FQGNSA. The CDR3 sequence is 12 residues long. The V gene lost 5 bases and the J gene lost 10 bases, with 11 bases spanning the gap. The CDR3 reads CASSTDLTELFF. CDR3 nucleotide sequence: TGTGCCAGCAGCACAGACCTGACGGAGCTGTTTTTT. The full variable domain, completed using reference TRBV7-2 and TRBJ2-2, is GAGVSQSPSNKVTEKGKDVELRCDPISGHTALYWYRQSLGQGLEFLIYFQGNSAPDKSGLPSDRFSAERTGGSVSTLTIQRTQQEDSAVYLCASSTDLTELFFGEGSRLTVL.

The V gene is TRBV7-2, the J gene TRBJ2-5, with D tentatively TRBD2 (5 bases). Germline loops: CDR1 SGHTA, CDR2 FQGNSA. There are 14 residues in the CDR3. V lost 6 bases and J 1 base, leaving 12 bases between the germline ends. The chain's CDR3 is CASRPIRGQETQYF. DNA for the CDR3: TGTGCCAGCAGGCCTATCCGGGGCCAAGAGACCCAGTACTTC.

The rearrangement joins TRBV7-9 to TRBJ1-5; unclear D gene. The CDR3 runs 14 residues. V was shortened by 5 bases and J by 5 bases, with 13 bases between the two germline ends. Germline V lookup: CDR1 SEHNR, CDR2 FQNEAQ (reference sequence). CDR3 nucleotides: TGTGCCAGCAGCCGGGGAGACTCCTATCAGCCCCAGCATTTT. It codes for CASSRGDSYQPQHF.

CDR3 sequence: CASSEQGVLETQYF. CDR3 bases: TGTGCCAGCAGCGAACAGGGGGTACTCGAGACCCAGTACTTC. The chain joins TRBV9 to TRBJ2-5; 8 bases are shared with TRBD1. The germline V gene encodes CDR1 SGDLS and CDR2 YYNGEE. The CDR3 is 14 amino acids. The J segment lost 5 bases and the V segment lost 3 bases, leaving 6 bases of the junction unmatched.

The chain has TRBV7-2 and TRBJ1-1; D remains unclear. Germline CDR1 SGHTA, CDR2 FQGNSA. Deletions cut 1 base from V and 5 bases from J, with 11 bases between. This CDR3 comprises 14 residues. In nucleotides, the CDR3 is TGTGCCAGCAGCTTAGGCGGCCGCGGAACTGAAGCTTTCTTT. As protein: CASSLGGRGTEAFF. The variable domain in full, with the rest retrieved from reference TRBV7-2 and TRBJ1-1, is GAGVSQSPSNKVTEKGKDVELRCDPISGHTALYWYRQSLGQGLEFLIYFQGNSAPDKSGLPSDRFSAERTGGSVSTLTIQRTQQEDSAVYLCASSLGGRGTEAFFGQGTRLTVV.

The V call is TRBV7-9, the J call TRBJ1-4, with D possibly matching TRBD1 (6 bases). The CDR3 is made up of 15 amino acids. With 0 bases removed from V and 7 bases from J, the gap between germline ends came to 12 bases. Germline-derived CDR1 and CDR2 are SEHNR and FQNEAQ (reference sequence). CDR3 in amino acids: CASSLAGGLSEKLFF. Here the CDR3 DNA reads TGTGCCAGCAGCTTAGCGGGGGGGCTAAGTGAAAAACTGTTTTTT.

The chain has TRBV7-8 and TRBJ2-1; tentative D call: TRBD2 (5 bases). The CDR3 sequence is 14 residues long. Germline V lookup: CDR1 SGHVS, CDR2 FQNEAQ. Trimming removed 1 base from V and 1 base from J, with 5 bases in between. CDR3 amino acids: CASSLGGSYNEQFF. The CDR3, as DNA: TGTGCCAGCAGCTTAGGAGGGTCCTACAATGAGCAGTTCTTC.

This clone was counted a few times. The chain has TRBV5-6 and TRBJ2-7, with 11 bases aligning to TRBD2. The length of the CDR3 is 17 residues. Germline CDR1 reads SGHDT; CDR2 reads YYEEEE. After removal of 0 bases from V and 2 bases from J, the junction contained 7 bases not matched to a gene. The chain's CDR3 is CASSLEHLAGGAYEQYF. The CDR3 coding sequence is TGTGCCAGCAGCTTGGAGCATCTAGCGGGAGGCGCCTACGAGCAGTACTTC.

The chain has TRBV14 and TRBJ1-5; a weak D match, TRBD1 (5 bases). Germline loops: CDR1 SGHDN, CDR2 FVKESK. The length of the CDR3 is 14 residues. V shed 3 bases and J shed 3 bases, with 9 bases lying between them. The CDR3 sequence: CASSQSGVNQPQHF. CDR3 nucleotides: TGTGCCAGCAGCCAGTCGGGGGTCAATCAGCCCCAGCATTTT.

The chain carries TRBV6-5 and TRBJ2-7; TRBD2 matches at 9 bases. CDR1 and CDR2 from the germline V gene are MNHEY and SVGAGI. V was clipped by 5 bases and J by 6 bases; unmatched bases: 11. This CDR3 region has 15 residues. The CDR3 is CASSPKAGGSAEQYF. The CDR3 DNA reads TGTGCCAGCAGTCCTAAAGCGGGAGGTTCTGCCGAGCAGTACTTC.